This TCR beta chain was sequenced in a study of regulatory T cells in long-lasting Graves disease. Building of the TCR beta libraries involved iRepertoire HTBI primers and Arm-PCR of CDR3 regions. Each CDR3 protein gets one entry after TCRdb re-called the multiplex PCR reads with MiXCR. The sample has under 700,000 distinct CDR3 sequences; 16% are singletons. This CDR3 spans 13 amino acids. Germline CDR1 is SGHRS and CDR2 is YFSETQ. V gave up 5 bases and J gave up 6 bases, with 9 bases separating them. The time point is: newly diagnosed GD, antithyroid drugs for less than 3 months. From RNA extracted from PBMCs, the TCR library was made. These same data were also listed under a study on T cells in Graves' hyperthyroidism and ophthalmopathy.

This sequence originates from a middle-aged woman with Graves disease. The V and J genes are TRBV5-1 and TRBJ1-6, with D tentatively TRBD1 (5 bases). This sample comprised peripheral blood mononuclear cells (PBMCs), obtained at new diagnosis, from a patient treated with antithyroid drugs. For the CDR3, the DNA is TGCGCCAGCAGGGTTGACAGTAATTCACCCCTCCACTTT. Its translation is CASRVDSNSPLHF. Full variable domain (rest looked up from reference TRBV5-1 and TRBJ1-6): KAGVTQTPRYLIKTRGQQVTLSCSPISGHRSVSWYQQTPGQGLQFLFEYFSETQRNKGNFPGRFSGRQFSNSRSEMNVSTLELGDSALYLCASRVDSNSPLHFGNGTRLTVT.